Presented here are 24 T cell receptor beta chains from one specimen sequenced in a study of shared clonotypes between healthy human individuals. Profiling relied on immunoSEQ multiplex PCR, and the TCRdb table lists in-frame clones only, not all of them. The sample has about 600,000 clones, around 81% seen once. Source material: PBMCs. The receptors shown here come from a woman between 35 and 50 years old in good health. Some clones in this sample may be carry-over from other donors' samples.

This clone was recorded once. The chain links TRBV4-2 to TRBJ2-5; 11 positions agree with TRBD1. The CDR3 consists of 16 residues. Germline-derived CDR1 and CDR2 are LGHNA and YNFKEQ. The J segment lost 3 bases and the V segment lost 2 bases, leaving 5 bases of the junction unmatched. The CDR3 nucleotides read TGTGCCAGCAGCCAACCCAGGGACAGGGGGAAAGAGACCCAGTACTTC. Amino acid sequence: CASSQPRDRGKETQYF.

This chain links TRBV28 with TRBJ1-1, with D hard to call. V dropped 5 bases and J dropped 1 base, with 14 bases sitting between them. Looked up from germline, CDR1 is MDHEN and CDR2 is SYDVKM. The CDR3 is made up of 15 amino acids. The CDR3 here is CASSPPRGQNTEAFF. The CDR3 coding sequence is TGTGCCAGCAGTCCCCCAAGAGGCCAGAACACTGAAGCTTTCTTT.

J is TRBJ2-6 and V is TRBV29-1; D is perhaps TRBD2 (6 bases). The germline V and J ends were trimmed by 7 bases and 3 bases, with 13 bases remaining between them. Germline lookup yields CDR1 SQVTM and CDR2 ANQGSEA. There are 14 residues in the CDR3. The CDR3: CSAELAYGANVLTF. As DNA, the CDR3 is TGCAGCGCCGAACTAGCCTATGGGGCCAACGTCCTGACTTTC.

Concerning this clone itself: At one of its ends the junction is not consistent with the germline gene, which may arise from a read error. V usage is TRBV7-6 and J usage is TRBJ2-2; 8 bases match TRBD2. CDR3 length: 16 residues. The germline gives CDR1 SGHVS, CDR2 FNYEAQ. CDR3 sequence: CASRPLAGAKTGELFF. The CDR3 DNA follows: TGTGCCAGCAGACCGCTAGCGGGCGCGAAAACCGGGGAGCTGTTTTTT.

The V call is TRBV19, the J call TRBJ2-7; TRBD1 matches 8 bases. V gave up 7 bases and J gave up 1 base; unmatched junction bases: 3. The germline gives CDR1 LNHDA, CDR2 SQIVND (reference sequence). This CDR3 has 13 residues. The CDR3 DNA is TGTGCCAGTAAGGACAGGGCATCCTACGAGCAGTACTTC. Translating it yields CASKDRASYEQYF.

The rearrangement joins TRBV10-2 to TRBJ2-1, with D perhaps TRBD2 (5 bases). Trimming pared 6 bases from V and 11 bases from J, leaving 20 bases between. Per germline, CDR1 WSHSY and CDR2 SAAADI. This CDR3 spans 14 amino acids. CDR3 sequence: CASSGPGVTMKQFF. CDR3 sequence (DNA): TGCGCCAGCAGCGGGCCCGGGGTAACAATGAAGCAGTTCTTC.

The rearrangement links TRBV18 to TRBJ1-1; D is uncertain. Between the trimmed V and J ends, which lost 6 bases and 0 bases, there was a span of 11 bases. The CDR3 extends over 14 amino acids. Per the germline V gene, CDR1 is KGHSH and CDR2 is LQKENI. The CDR3 region has the DNA TGTGCCAGCTCCACCACAGAAATGAACACTGAAGCTTTCTTT. This sequence encodes CASSTTEMNTEAFF.

This chain connects TRBV6-5 to TRBJ2-3, with a tentative D call TRBD1 (5 bases). The germline gives CDR1 MNHEY, CDR2 SVGAGI. The V end lost 5 bases, the J end lost 7 bases, and 10 bases lay between the germline ends. The CDR3 has 12 residues. In nucleotides, the CDR3 is TGTGCCAGCAGTGAAGCAGGGTATACGCAGTATTTT. Encoded protein: CASSEAGYTQYF.

The gene calls are TRBV9 and TRBJ1-1, with D possibly TRBD1 on 5 matching bases. The CDR3 is 14 amino acids. Trimming removed 2 bases at V and 7 bases at J, with 15 bases between. CDR1 is SGDLS, CDR2 YYNGEE, per germline. The CDR3 here is CASSVRETPNEAFF. The CDR3 nucleotides are TGTGCCAGCAGCGTCAGGGAGACTCCTAATGAAGCTTTCTTT.

This rearrangement joins TRBV30 to TRBJ1-4, with D possibly TRBD1 on 6 matching bases. CDR3 length: 14 amino acids. Germline V gene data show CDR1 as GTSNPN and CDR2 as SVGIG (reference sequence). V was pared by 2 bases and J by 8 bases, with 15 bases between. Here the CDR3 DNA reads TGTGCCTGGAGTCGGGGTAGGGGGGAAGAAAAACTGTTTTTT. As protein: CAWSRGRGEEKLFF. Combining the CDR3 with reference TRBV30 and TRBJ1-4 gives the whole variable domain SQTIHQWPATLVQPVGSPLSLECTVEGTSNPNLYWYRQAAGRGLQLLFYSVGIGQISSEVPQNLSASRPQDRQFILSSKKLLLSDSGFYLCAWSRGRGEEKLFFGSGTQLSVL.

This clone came up a few times. This chain links TRBV7-8 with TRBJ2-6, with TRBD1 identical over 9 bases. CDR1 SGHVS and CDR2 FQNEAQ come from the germline V gene. This CDR3 has 16 residues. J gave up 3 bases and V 5 bases, and 5 bases lay outside the gene matches. The CDR3 bases are TGTGCCAGCAGCCCGGGACAGGGTGGTGGGGCCAACGTCCTGACTTTC. It is translated as CASSPGQGGGANVLTF.

There are a few counts of this clone. The chain has TRBV5-6 and TRBJ2-7, with TRBD2 matching 8 bases. Germline loops: CDR1 SGHDT, CDR2 YYEEEE. This CDR3 contains 15 residues. V shed 3 bases, J shed 0 bases, and the junction held 5 bases outside the gene matches. DNA for the CDR3: TGTGCCAGCAGCTCCGCCAGCGGGGGCTCCTACGAGCAGTACTTC. Its protein product is CASSSASGGSYEQYF.

The V gene is TRBV5-1, the J gene TRBJ2-2; TRBD2 matches at 9 bases. CDR3 length equals 15 residues. V gave up 4 bases and J gave up 5 bases; unmatched junction bases: 6. Per the germline V gene, CDR1 is SGHRS and CDR2 is YFSETQ. CDR3 bases: TGCGCCAGCAGCCTACTGAGCGGGAGGACCGGGGAGCTGTTTTTT. It codes for CASSLLSGRTGELFF.

This clone was seen only once. The V gene is TRBV6-5, the J gene TRBJ2-7; no definite D call. The CDR3 has 13 residues. The V end was cut by 6 bases, the J end by 0 bases, with 9 bases between. Germline V CDR1 and CDR2: MNHEY, SVGAGI. The CDR3 sequence: CASRRTDSYEQYF. In DNA, the CDR3 is TGTGCCAGCAGACGGACCGACTCCTACGAGCAGTACTTC.

The rearrangement links TRBV10-2 to TRBJ1-1; D ambiguous. V lost 5 bases, J lost 3 bases, and 7 bases lay in between. The CDR3 length is 12 residues. Per the germline V gene, CDR1 is WSHSY and CDR2 is SAAADI. This CDR3 is CASSNGDTEAFF. CDR3 coding DNA: TGCGCCAGCAGTAATGGAGACACTGAAGCTTTCTTT.

This clone was detected only a few times. This chain uses TRBV30 with TRBJ2-2; the D gene could be TRBD1 or TRBD2 (5 bases each). Trimming left V 2 bases short and J 3 bases short, with 13 bases between. The germline gives CDR1 GTSNPN, CDR2 SVGIG (reference sequence). The CDR3 length is 15 residues. CDR3 DNA: TGTGCCTGGAGTTCGGGGCTAGGCTACACCGGGGAGCTGTTTTTT. Protein sequence: CAWSSGLGYTGELFF.

The J gene is TRBJ2-7, the V gene TRBV7-3; unclear D gene. Looked up from germline, CDR1 is SGHTA and CDR2 is FQGTGA. Trimming removed 1 base at V and 0 bases at J, with 4 bases between. The CDR3 contains 13 residues. This chain's CDR3 is CASSLRHSYEQYF. The CDR3 DNA follows: TGTGCCAGCAGCTTAAGACACTCCTACGAGCAGTACTTC. Looking up the rest from reference TRBV7-3 and TRBJ2-7 gives the full variable domain: GAGVSQTPSNKVTEKGKYVELRCDPISGHTALYWYRQSLGQGPEFLIYFQGTGAADDSGLPNDRFFAVRPEGSVSTLKIQRTERGDSAVYLCASSLRHSYEQYFGPGTRLTVT.

The chain links TRBV5-1 to TRBJ2-5; TRBD1 agrees at 9 bases. V gave up 5 bases and J gave up 2 bases; unmatched junction bases: 4. The CDR3 spans 14 residues. Germline CDR1 and CDR2: SGHRS and YFSETQ. CDR3 coding DNA: TGCGCCAGCAGACGGGGGACAGGGCAAGAGACCCAGTACTTC. Translation gives CASRRGTGQETQYF.

The CDR3 loop reads CASSWAGGAGEQYF. The CDR3 nucleotides are TGTGCCAGCAGTTGGGCAGGGGGCGCGGGGGAGCAGTACTTC. The chain has TRBV28 and TRBJ2-7; 8 bases line up with TRBD1. The trim removed 4 bases at V and 7 bases at J, leaving 9 bases unmatched. The CDR3 spans 14 residues. CDR1 is MDHEN and CDR2 is SYDVKM in the germline V gene.

The V and J genes are TRBV6-5 and TRBJ1-3; a weak D match, TRBD1 (5 bases). The germline CDR1 and CDR2 sequences are MNHEY and SVGAGI. The CDR3 extends over 14 amino acids. V was shortened by 6 bases and J by 0 bases, with 9 bases between the two germline ends. As DNA, the CDR3 is TGTGCCAGCAGAGGACAATTCTCTGGAAACACCATATATTTT. This encodes CASRGQFSGNTIYF.

This chain joins TRBV12-5 and TRBJ2-3; TRBD2 agrees at 10 bases. The CDR3 has 14 amino acids. Germline V gives CDR1 LGHNT, CDR2 FRNRAP. Trimming took 7 bases from V and 4 from J; bases not matched to a gene: 5. For the CDR3, the DNA is TGTGCTAGTGCCCTAGCGGGAGTCTCAGATACGCAGTATTTT. Amino acid sequence: CASALAGVSDTQYF. Full variable domain (remainder filled in from reference TRBV12-5 and TRBJ2-3): DARVTQTPRHKVTEMGQEVTMRCQPILGHNTVFWYRQTMMQGLELLAYFRNRAPLDDSGMPKDRFSAEMPDATLATLKIQPSEPRDSAVYFCASALAGVSDTQYFGPGTRLTVL.

The chain links TRBV28 to TRBJ2-5, with D perhaps being TRBD1 or TRBD2 (5 bases each). This CDR3 is 16 amino acids long. Germline loops: CDR1 MDHEN, CDR2 SYDVKM. With 7 bases removed from V and 2 bases from J, the gap between germline ends came to 20 bases. CDR3 protein: CASTGLDAVTQETQYF. CDR3 in DNA: TGTGCCAGCACGGGGCTCGACGCAGTGACACAAGAGACCCAGTACTTC.

This clone was detected only a few times. This CDR3 is also generated by other DNA sequences in the sample. V usage is TRBV7-9 and J usage is TRBJ1-2; no reliable D call. The CDR3 runs 12 residues. V gave up 3 bases and J gave up 5 bases, with 7 bases separating them. Germline assignment: CDR1 SEHNR and CDR2 FQNEAQ (reference sequence). The CDR3 loop reads CASSFDLYGYTF. CDR3 sequence (DNA): TGTGCCAGCAGCTTCGATCTTTATGGCTACACCTTC.

This chain uses TRBV15 with TRBJ1-2, with D perhaps matching TRBD1 (6 bases). CDR3 length: 12 residues. Germline CDR1 reads LNHNV; CDR2 reads YYDKDF (reference sequence). V was trimmed by 0 bases and J by 9 bases, leaving 8 bases between them. CDR3 nucleotide sequence: TGTGCCACCAGCAGAGATACAGGGAGCTACACCTTC. As protein: CATSRDTGSYTF. Full variable domain (outside the CDR3, taken from reference TRBV15 and TRBJ1-2): DAMVIQNPRYQVTQFGKPVTLSCSQTLNHNVMYWYQQKSSQAPKLLFHYYDKDFNNEADTPDNFQSRRPNTSFCFLDIRSPGLGDTAMYLCATSRDTGSYTFGSGTRLTVV.